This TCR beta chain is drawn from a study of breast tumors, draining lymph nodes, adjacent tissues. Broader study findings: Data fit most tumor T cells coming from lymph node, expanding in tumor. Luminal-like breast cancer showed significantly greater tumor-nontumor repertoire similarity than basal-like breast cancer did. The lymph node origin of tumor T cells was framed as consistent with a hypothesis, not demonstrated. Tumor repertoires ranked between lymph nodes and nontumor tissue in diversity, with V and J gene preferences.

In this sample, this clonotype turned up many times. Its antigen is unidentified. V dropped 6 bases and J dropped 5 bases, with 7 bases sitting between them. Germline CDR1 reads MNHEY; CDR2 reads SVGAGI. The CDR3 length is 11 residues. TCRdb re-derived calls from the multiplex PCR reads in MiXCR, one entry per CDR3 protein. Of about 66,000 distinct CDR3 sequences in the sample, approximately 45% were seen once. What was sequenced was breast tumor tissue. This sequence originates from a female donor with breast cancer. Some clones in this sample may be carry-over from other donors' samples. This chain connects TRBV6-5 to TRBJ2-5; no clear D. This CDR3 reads CASRRPETQYF. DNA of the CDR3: TGTGCCAGCAGGCGCCCCGAGACCCAGTACTTC.